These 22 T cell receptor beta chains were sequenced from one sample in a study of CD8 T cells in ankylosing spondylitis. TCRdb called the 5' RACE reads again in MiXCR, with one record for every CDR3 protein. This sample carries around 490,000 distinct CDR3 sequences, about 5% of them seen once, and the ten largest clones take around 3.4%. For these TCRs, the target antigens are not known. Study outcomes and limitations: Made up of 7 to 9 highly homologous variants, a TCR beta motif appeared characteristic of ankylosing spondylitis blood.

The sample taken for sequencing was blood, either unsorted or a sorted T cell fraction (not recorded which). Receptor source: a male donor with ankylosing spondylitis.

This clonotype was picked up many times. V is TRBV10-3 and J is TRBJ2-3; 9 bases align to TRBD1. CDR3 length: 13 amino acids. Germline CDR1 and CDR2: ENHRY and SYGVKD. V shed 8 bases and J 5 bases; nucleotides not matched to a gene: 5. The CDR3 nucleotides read TGTGCCATCGGGGGGACAGGGAAAGATACGCAGTATTTT. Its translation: CAIGGTGKDTQYF.

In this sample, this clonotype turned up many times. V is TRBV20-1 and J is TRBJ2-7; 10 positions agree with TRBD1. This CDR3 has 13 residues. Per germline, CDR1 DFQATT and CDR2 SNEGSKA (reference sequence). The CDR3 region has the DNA TGCAGCGCAGAAACGGGACAGGGGTACGAGCAGTACTTC. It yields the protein CSAETGQGYEQYF.

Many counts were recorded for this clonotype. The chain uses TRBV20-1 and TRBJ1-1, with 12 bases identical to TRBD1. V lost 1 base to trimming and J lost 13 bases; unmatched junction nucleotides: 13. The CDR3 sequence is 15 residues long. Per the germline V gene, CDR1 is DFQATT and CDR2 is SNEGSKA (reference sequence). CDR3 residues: CSARGDRGQLSKDFF. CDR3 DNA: TGCAGTGCTAGAGGGGACAGGGGGCAATTATCGAAGGATTTCTTT.

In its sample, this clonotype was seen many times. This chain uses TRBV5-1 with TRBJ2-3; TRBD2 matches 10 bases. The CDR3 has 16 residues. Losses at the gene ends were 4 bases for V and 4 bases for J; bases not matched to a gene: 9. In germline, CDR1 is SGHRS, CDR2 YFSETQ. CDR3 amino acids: CASSMGASGGSDTQYF. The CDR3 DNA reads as TGCGCCAGCAGCATGGGGGCTAGCGGGGGCTCAGATACGCAGTATTTT.

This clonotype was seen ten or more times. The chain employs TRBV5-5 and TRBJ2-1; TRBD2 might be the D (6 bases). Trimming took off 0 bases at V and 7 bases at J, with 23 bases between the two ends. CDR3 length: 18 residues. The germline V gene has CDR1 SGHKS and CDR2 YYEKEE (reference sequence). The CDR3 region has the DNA TGTGCCAGCAGCTTGGAGAGGTATAGGCGGGGCCCTGGGAATGAGCAGTTCTTC. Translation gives CASSLERYRRGPGNEQFF.

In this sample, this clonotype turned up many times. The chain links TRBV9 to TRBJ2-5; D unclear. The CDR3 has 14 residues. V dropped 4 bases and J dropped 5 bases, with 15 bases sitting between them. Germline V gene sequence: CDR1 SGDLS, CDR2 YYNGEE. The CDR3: CASSPMPDAETQYF. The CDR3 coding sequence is TGTGCCAGCAGCCCAATGCCTGATGCGGAGACCCAGTACTTC. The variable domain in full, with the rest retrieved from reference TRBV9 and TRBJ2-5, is DSGVTQTPKHLITATGQRVTLRCSPRSGDLSVYWYQQSLDQGLQFLIQYYNGEERAKGNILERFSAQQFPDLHSELNLSSLELGDSALYFCASSPMPDAETQYFGPGTRLLVL.

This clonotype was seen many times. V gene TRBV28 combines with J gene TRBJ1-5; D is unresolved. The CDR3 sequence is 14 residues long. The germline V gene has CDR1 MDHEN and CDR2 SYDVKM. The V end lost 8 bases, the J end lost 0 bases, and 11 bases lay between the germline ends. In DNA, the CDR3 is TGTGCCAGCCGAAGGTCATATAGCAATCAGCCCCAGCATTTT. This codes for CASRRSYSNQPQHF.

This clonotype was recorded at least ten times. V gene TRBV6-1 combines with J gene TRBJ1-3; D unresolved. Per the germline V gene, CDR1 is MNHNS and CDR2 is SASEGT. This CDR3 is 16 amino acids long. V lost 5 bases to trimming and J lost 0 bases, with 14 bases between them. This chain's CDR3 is CASSKGFQSSGNTIYF. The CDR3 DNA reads TGTGCCAGCAGTAAGGGTTTTCAAAGCTCTGGAAACACCATATATTTT.

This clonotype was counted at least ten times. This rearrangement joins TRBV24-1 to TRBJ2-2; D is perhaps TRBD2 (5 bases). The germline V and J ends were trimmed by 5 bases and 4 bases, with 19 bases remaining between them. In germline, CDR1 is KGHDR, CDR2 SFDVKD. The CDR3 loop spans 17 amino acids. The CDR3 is CATSGVGGRYSTGELFF. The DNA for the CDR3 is TGTGCCACCAGTGGTGTAGGAGGCAGGTATTCCACCGGGGAGCTGTTTTTT.

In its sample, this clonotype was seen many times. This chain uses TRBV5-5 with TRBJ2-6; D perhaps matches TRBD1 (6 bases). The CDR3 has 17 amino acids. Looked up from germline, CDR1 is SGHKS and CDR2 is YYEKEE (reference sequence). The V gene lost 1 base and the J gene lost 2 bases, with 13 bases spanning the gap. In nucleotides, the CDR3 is TGTGCCAGCAGCTTGTTCAGGGGTTTGGCTGGGGCCAACGTCCTGACTTTC. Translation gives CASSLFRGLAGANVLTF.

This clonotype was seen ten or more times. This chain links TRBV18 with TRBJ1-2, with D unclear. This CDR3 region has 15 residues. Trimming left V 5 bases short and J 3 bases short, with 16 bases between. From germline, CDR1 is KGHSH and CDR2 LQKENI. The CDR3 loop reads CASSSLSDRYYGYTF. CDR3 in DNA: TGTGCCAGCTCATCACTGTCGGATCGCTACTATGGCTACACCTTC.

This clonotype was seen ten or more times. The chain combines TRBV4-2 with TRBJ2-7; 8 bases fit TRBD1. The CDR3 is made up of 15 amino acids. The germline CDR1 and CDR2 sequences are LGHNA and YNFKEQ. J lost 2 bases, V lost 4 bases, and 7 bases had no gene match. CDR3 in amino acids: CASSRGTGPTYEQYF. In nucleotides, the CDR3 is TGTGCCAGCAGCCGCGGGACAGGACCAACCTACGAGCAGTACTTC.

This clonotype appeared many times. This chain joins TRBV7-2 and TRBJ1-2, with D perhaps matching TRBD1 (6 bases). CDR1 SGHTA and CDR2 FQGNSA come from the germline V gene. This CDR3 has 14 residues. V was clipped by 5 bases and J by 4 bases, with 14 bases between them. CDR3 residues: CASSARTGPYGYTF. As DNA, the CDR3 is TGTGCCAGCAGCGCTAGAACAGGGCCCTATGGCTACACCTTC.

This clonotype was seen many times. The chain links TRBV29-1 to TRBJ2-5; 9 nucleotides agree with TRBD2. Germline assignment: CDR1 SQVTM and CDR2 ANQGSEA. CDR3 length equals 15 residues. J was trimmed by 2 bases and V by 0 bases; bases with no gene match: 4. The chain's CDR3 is CSVEDPGLAQETQYF. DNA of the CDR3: TGCAGCGTTGAAGACCCGGGACTAGCTCAAGAGACCCAGTACTTC. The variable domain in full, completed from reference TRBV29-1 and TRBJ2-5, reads SAVISQKPSRDICQRGTSLTIQCQVDSQVTMMFWYRQQPGQSLTLIATANQGSEATYESGFVIDKFPISRPNLTFSTLTVSNMSPEDSSIYLCSVEDPGLAQETQYFGPGTRLLVL.

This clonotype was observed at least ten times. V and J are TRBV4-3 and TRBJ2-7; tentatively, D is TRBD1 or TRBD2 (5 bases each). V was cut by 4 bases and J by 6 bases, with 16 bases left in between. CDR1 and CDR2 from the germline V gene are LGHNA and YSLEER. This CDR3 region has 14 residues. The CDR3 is CASSRGGSSFEQYF. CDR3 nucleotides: TGCGCCAGCAGCCGGGGCGGGTCGAGTTTCGAGCAGTACTTC.

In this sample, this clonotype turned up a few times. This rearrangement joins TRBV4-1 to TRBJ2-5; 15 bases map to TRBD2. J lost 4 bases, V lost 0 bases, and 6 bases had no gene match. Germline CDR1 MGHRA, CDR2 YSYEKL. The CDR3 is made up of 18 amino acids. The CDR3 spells CASSQERTSGGAGETQYF. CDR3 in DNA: TGCGCCAGCAGCCAAGAGAGGACTAGCGGGGGGGCCGGAGAGACCCAGTACTTC.

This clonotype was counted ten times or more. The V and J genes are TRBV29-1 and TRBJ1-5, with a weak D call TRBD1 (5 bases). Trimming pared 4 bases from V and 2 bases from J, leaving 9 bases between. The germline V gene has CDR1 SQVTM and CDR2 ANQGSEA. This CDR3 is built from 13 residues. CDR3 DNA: TGCAGCGTTGTCGGGGACGGCAATCAGCCCCAGCATTTT. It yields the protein CSVVGDGNQPQHF.

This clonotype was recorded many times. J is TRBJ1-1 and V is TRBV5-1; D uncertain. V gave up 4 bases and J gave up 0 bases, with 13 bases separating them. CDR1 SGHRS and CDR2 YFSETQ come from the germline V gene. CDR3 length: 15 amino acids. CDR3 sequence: CASSRLSGLNTEAFF. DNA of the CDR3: TGCGCCAGCAGCCGTCTTTCGGGCTTGAACACTGAAGCTTTCTTT.

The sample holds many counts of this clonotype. The CDR3 DNA is TGCAGTGCTAGAGATCCGGTCAAGGGCGCCTACGAGCAGTACTTC. Amino acid sequence: CSARDPVKGAYEQYF. V and J are TRBV20-1 and TRBJ2-7; D uncertain. This CDR3 has 15 residues. From germline, CDR1 is DFQATT and CDR2 SNEGSKA (reference sequence). Trimming removed 0 bases from V and 2 bases from J, with 14 bases in between.

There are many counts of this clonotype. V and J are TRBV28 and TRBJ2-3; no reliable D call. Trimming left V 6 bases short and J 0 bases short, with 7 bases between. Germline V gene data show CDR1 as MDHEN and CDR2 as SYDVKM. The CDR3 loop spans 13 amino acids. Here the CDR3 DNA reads TGTGCCAGCAGCCCGGCTAGCACAGATACGCAGTATTTT. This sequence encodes CASSPASTDTQYF.

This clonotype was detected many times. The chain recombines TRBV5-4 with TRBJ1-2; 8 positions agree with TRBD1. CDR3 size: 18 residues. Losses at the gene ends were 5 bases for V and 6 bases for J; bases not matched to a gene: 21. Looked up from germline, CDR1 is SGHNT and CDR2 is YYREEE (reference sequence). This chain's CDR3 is CASRPGQGGFTSWNGYTF. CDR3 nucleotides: TGTGCCAGCAGACCAGGACAGGGTGGATTCACTTCCTGGAATGGCTACACCTTC.

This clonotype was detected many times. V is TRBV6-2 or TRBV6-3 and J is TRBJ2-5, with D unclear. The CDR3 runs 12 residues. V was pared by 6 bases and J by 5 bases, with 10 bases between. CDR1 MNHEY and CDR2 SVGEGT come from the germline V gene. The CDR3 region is CASSNPLETQYF. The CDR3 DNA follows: TGTGCCAGCAGCAACCCCCTGGAGACCCAGTACTTC.